These T cell receptor beta chains were read from a single sample in a study of blood T cell repertoires in COVID-19. The repertoire was sequenced with immunoSEQ multiplex PCR; TCRdb's copy has only in-frame clones and lacks some. Among around 43,000 clones listed, more than 75% were seen once. Sequencing was performed on peripheral blood. The receptors derive from a man between 65 and 80 years old with acute or convalescent COVID-19. CDR3s include the opening cysteine and the closing phenylalanine or tryptophan. The D gene is left open where the match is weak. The size entry is marked missing in some rows and otherwise reads once, few, many or a size class.

abundance,d_gene,j_gene,v_gene,CDR3nt,CDR3aa
-,TRBD1,TRBJ1-4,TRBV19,TGTGCCAGTAGCACAGGGGGCTCGAATGAAAAACTGTTTTTT,CASSTGGSNEKLFF
-,-,TRBJ2-6,TRBV7-8,TGTGCCAGCAGGCGGGGAGACAGGGAACTAGCCTTCTCTGGGGCCAACGTCCTGACTTTC,CASRRGDRELAFSGANVLTF
-,-,TRBJ2-7,TRBV28,TGTGCCAGCAGACTAAGCACTCGAGAGCAGTACTTC,CASRLSTREQYF
-,-,TRBJ2-7,TRBV3-1/TRBV3-2,TGTGCCAGCAGCCAAGCCCCTTCCCAGGGGCAGTACTTC,CASSQAPSQGQYF
-,-,TRBJ1-1,TRBV5-6,TGTGCCAGCAGCGACCCAGGGGTGAACACTGAAGCTTTCTTT,CASSDPGVNTEAFF
once,TRBD2,TRBJ2-3,TRBV11-2,TGTGCCAGCAGCTTGGGGCGACTAGCGGGGGGCCCCCGGGAAGATACGCAGTATTTT,CASSLGRLAGGPREDTQYF
-,TRBD1,TRBJ1-1,TRBV6-5,TGTGCCAGCAGTTACTACCGGGACAGTCCCGTCCTCTTT,CASSYYRDSPVLF
-,-,TRBJ2-7,TRBV7-8,TGTGCCAGCAGCCCTCTTGTGGGCGACTCCTACGAGCAGTACTTC,CASSPLVGDSYEQYF
-,-,TRBJ1-2,TRBV19,TGTGCCAGTAGTAGTCTGATGGGAGGGAATGGCTACACCTTC,CASSSLMGGNGYTF
-,-,TRBJ1-4,TRBV14,TGTGCCAGCAGCCGGGGGGGAGGGCCTGTGAAAGAAAAACTGTTTTTT,CASSRGGGPVKEKLFF
-,-,TRBJ1-1,TRBV6-1,TGTGCCAGCAGTGACAGGGAAAACACTGAAGCTTTCTTT,CASSDRENTEAFF
-,-,TRBJ1-6,TRBV5-1,TGCGCCAGTCGAGAAGGGGGTATGGCCCTCCACTTT,CASREGGMALHF
-,TRBD1,TRBJ1-5,TRBV12-5,TGTGCTAGTGGTCCAGAGGGACAGTCCAATCAGCCCCAGCATTTT,CASGPEGQSNQPQHF
once,TRBD1,TRBJ1-1,TRBV10-3,TGTGCCATCGGACAGGAAAACACTGAAGCTTTCTTT,CAIGQENTEAFF
-,TRBD2,TRBJ2-1,TRBV7-9,TGTGCCAGCAGCTGGAGCGAGCGGGGGAAAAATGAGCAGTTCTTC,CASSWSERGKNEQFF
-,TRBD1,TRBJ2-2,TRBV6-5,TGTGCCAGCAGATCCGGGACAGGCCTGGCCGGGGAGCTGTTTTTT,CASRSGTGLAGELFF
-,TRBD1,TRBJ2-1,TRBV14,TGTGCCAGCAGCCAGACAGGGGGAACCTCCTACAATGAGCAGTTCTTC,CASSQTGGTSYNEQFF
-,-,TRBJ1-5,TRBV4-2,TGTGCCAGCAGCCGAAACAGGGATAGCAATCAGCCCCAGCATTTT,CASSRNRDSNQPQHF
-,TRBD2,TRBJ2-5,TRBV6-2/TRBV6-3,TGTGCCAGCAGCGCGAGTAGGGGTACTAGCGGGCAAGGAGAGACCCAGTACTTC,CASSASRGTSGQGETQYF
-,-,TRBJ1-1,TRBV11-2,TGTGCCAGCAGCTTAGAGTTAGTGAACACTGAAGCTTTCTTT,CASSLELVNTEAFF
-,TRBD1,TRBJ2-2,TRBV4-3,TGCGCCAGCAGCCAAGATCGGACAGGAGCGAGGGAGCTGTTTTTT,CASSQDRTGARELFF
-,-,TRBJ1-2,TRBV18,TGTGCCAGCTCGGACAATAACTATGGCTACACCTTC,CASSDNNYGYTF
-,-,TRBJ2-4,TRBV18,TGTGCCAGCTCACCCGTGGGGGGTGGCAAAAACATTCAGTACTTC,CASSPVGGGKNIQYF
-,-,TRBJ1-1,TRBV7-2,TGTGCCAGCAGCTTAACTAGGAACACTGAAGCTTTCTTT,CASSLTRNTEAFF
-,-,TRBJ1-5,TRBV25-1,TGTGCCAGCAGCTACCCGGGACATCTACATCAGCCCCAGCATTTT,CASSYPGHLHQPQHF
-,TRBD1,TRBJ1-4,TRBV28,TGTGCCAGCAGTTCCCGACAGGGGTGGTACGAAAAACTGTTTTTT,CASSSRQGWYEKLFF
-,-,TRBJ2-7,TRBV7-2,TGTGCCAGCAGCTTATGGGTACAGGCTAATTACGAGCAGTACTTC,CASSLWVQANYEQYF
-,-,TRBJ2-7,TRBV6-2/TRBV6-3,TGTGCCAGCAGTCAAACACCCTACGAGCAGTACTTC,CASSQTPYEQYF
-,-,TRBJ1-1,TRBV12-3/TRBV12-4,TGTGCCAGCAGCAACTCCCTGAACACTGAAGCTTTCTTT,CASSNSLNTEAFF
-,-,TRBJ1-1,TRBV29-1,TGCAGCGTTGCCCCACAGGTAAGAGGCACTGAAGCTTTCTTT,CSVAPQVRGTEAFF
-,TRBD1,TRBJ2-7,TRBV5-4,TGTGCCAGCAGCACCGCCCCGGACAGGGAAGACGAGCAGTACTTC,CASSTAPDREDEQYF
-,-,TRBJ1-4,TRBV9,TGTGCCAGCAGCGAACAGCCCAGTAATGAAAAACTGTTTTTT,CASSEQPSNEKLFF
few,-,TRBJ1-4,TRBV5-1,TGCGCCAGCAGCTTGGCCAGAGGTGCGGGTACTGAAAAACTGTTTTTT,CASSLARGAGTEKLFF
-,TRBD1,TRBJ2-2,TRBV10-3,TGTGCCATCAGCGACAGGGGCGAAACCGGGGAGCTGTTTTTT,CAISDRGETGELFF
-,-,TRBJ2-5,TRBV5-6,TGTGCCAGCAGCGACAGAGTACAAGAGACCCAGTACTTC,CASSDRVQETQYF
-,-,TRBJ1-4,TRBV7-2,TGTGCCAGCAGCTCCGGGGGTCATGAAAAACTGTTTTTT,CASSSGGHEKLFF
-,TRBD1,TRBJ1-2,TRBV5-1,TGCGCCAGCAGCCCGAACACAGGGGGCGCGTTTGGCTACACCTTC,CASSPNTGGAFGYTF
-,-,TRBJ2-1,TRBV6-5,TGTGCCAGCAGTTCAACCGGGACAATTTACAATGAGCAGTTCTTC,CASSSTGTIYNEQFF
-,-,TRBJ1-1,TRBV6-6,TGTGCCAGCAGTTACGGGGGGGTGGGCACTGAAGCTTTCTTT,CASSYGGVGTEAFF
-,-,TRBJ1-1,TRBV19,TGTGCCAGTAGGGCTGGGTGGAGCACTGAAGCTTTCTTT,CASRAGWSTEAFF
few,TRBD1,TRBJ1-4,TRBV2,TGTGCCAGCAGTGGATACGGGACAGTCGGAGAAAAACTGTTTTTT,CASSGYGTVGEKLFF
-,TRBD1,TRBJ1-5,TRBV6-5,TGTGCCAGCAGTTGGACAGGGGCCAATCAGCCCCAGCATTTT,CASSWTGANQPQHF
-,-,TRBJ2-1,TRBV19,TGTGCCAGTACCCAGACAGCCGGCAATGAGCAGTTCTTC,CASTQTAGNEQFF
-,-,TRBJ1-1,TRBV2,TGTGCCAGCAGCATAAGGCAGGTTTGGGCTTTCTTT,CASSIRQVWAFF
-,-,TRBJ1-2,TRBV19,TGTGCCAGTAGTTCCAGGGGCCCTAGCTATGGCTACACCTTC,CASSSRGPSYGYTF
few,TRBD1,TRBJ2-7,TRBV7-2,TGTGCCAGCAGCTTTAGAACGGGACAGGAGACCTCCTACGAGCAGTACTTC,CASSFRTGQETSYEQYF
-,-,TRBJ2-3,TRBV30,TGTGCCTGGAGTCTCAGCACAGATACGCAGTATTTT,CAWSLSTDTQYF
-,-,TRBJ1-5,TRBV19,TGTGCCAGTAGTCCGGAGGGGTCGCGAAGCAATCAGCCCCAGCATTTT,CASSPEGSRSNQPQHF
-,-,TRBJ1-6,TRBV6-1,TGTGCCAGCAGTGAAGTCGGATCACGAGGGTCCTCCTATAATTCACCCCTCCACTTT,CASSEVGSRGSSYNSPLHF
-,TRBD2,TRBJ2-3,TRBV7-2,TGTGCCAGCAGCTTAGTTTCCGGGGGGGGCGCGGCAGATACGCAGTATTTT,CASSLVSGGGAADTQYF
-,TRBD1,TRBJ2-7,TRBV28,TGTGCCAGCAGCCCCCCGGGACAGCTCCGCTCCTACGAGCAGTACTTC,CASSPPGQLRSYEQYF
-,-,TRBJ2-5,TRBV7-3,TGTGCCAGCAGCTTAACGGGCTCCAGGGAAGAGACCCAGTACTTC,CASSLTGSREETQYF
-,-,TRBJ1-2,TRBV7-9,TGTGCCAGCAGCTTAGTGTGGGCAGGCCCTTCCTATGGCTACACCTTC,CASSLVWAGPSYGYTF
once,TRBD2,TRBJ2-3,TRBV4-2,TGTGCCAGCAGCCAAGCGGCTAGCGGGGGCCCTAGCACAGATACGCAGTATTTT,CASSQAASGGPSTDTQYF